This TCR beta chain derives from a study of T cells in Graves' hyperthyroidism and ophthalmopathy (dated by TCRdb to about 2019). About the full investigation: A discovery cohort of around 98 patients, about 43 with Graves' ophthalmopathy and 55 to 65 with stable Graves' hyperthyroidism, was used to find distinguishing TCR V-J signatures. Prospective prediction of ophthalmopathy was tested in an independent validation cohort consisting of 18 to 20 hyperthyroidism patients and around 16 patients who later progressed to ophthalmopathy. For training and testing, the 110 or so patients in the discovery cohort were randomly divided in a 7:3 ratio. In addition, the study compared T-cell repertoires in thyroid tissue and in blood from over 5 Graves' hyperthyroidism patients. After sampling, hyperthyroidism patients received methimazole starting at 30 mg daily, and ophthalmopathy patients received high-dose intravenous methylprednisolone. The paper reports TCR Vbeta CDR3 sequencing of approximately 140 peripheral blood samples: some 44 ophthalmopathy, about 75 hyperthyroidism and around 17 progressor patients.

In the germline V gene (reference sequence), CDR1 corresponds to SEHNR and CDR2 to FQNEAQ. Reading from cysteine to phenylalanine, the CDR3 counts 14 amino acids. Left in the record is the CDR3 DNA by itself, 42 bases read in frame from the first base. V was cut back by 3 bases and J by 4 bases, leaving a gap of 12 bases between them. Amplification of TCR beta CDR3 regions was carried out from RNA transcripts. The first round of RT-PCR for the TCR CDR3 was performed with the HTBI primer set and the Qiagen OneStep RT-PCR kit. A second multiplex PCR round built the libraries, followed by size selection and purification. Libraries were sequenced paired-end with 100 bp reads on an Illumina HiSeq2000. The original pipeline was this. SOAPnuke was used to process the raw data, with reads discarded if the reads contained adapters or uncalled bases, had a mean Phred below 15, or lacked an exact constant-primer or identifier match. High-quality paired reads were merged with COPE v1.2.5, and unique nucleotide sequences were defined as clonotypes. Clonotypes were aligned to IMGT TRBV, TRBD and TRBJ reference segments using MiTCR v1.1. Only V-J combinations with frequency above 0.0001, covering about 99% of repertoires, were analysed. A TCS score was defined as the ratio of F50 (clonal expansion) to E x V (chaos), with BLOSUM62-based TCRdist applied between CDR3 peptides within each V-J. Welch's t-statistics and random forest reduced roughly 540 V-J features to about 12, which were used in a naive Bayes classifier (R e1071). Thyroid-blood repertoire similarity was quantified with the Morisita-Horn index. Clones were called with MiXCR by TCRdb after fastp trimmed the public reads at Q25, and only in-frame beta chains were retained. Rows merge per CDR3 protein into single entries with the most common DNA and genes. What appears here as the V and J calls and clone size reflects TCRdb's work, not the paper's. This sample holds 500,000 to 600,000 distinct CDR3 sequences; just over 45% were observed only once. The ten top clones hold 19% of the sample.

General findings and caveats noted by the study authors: No statistical method was used to set the sample size in advance, and investigators knew the group allocation. In validation, the model predicted progression to ophthalmopathy a median of roughly 6.2 months before onset, with roughly 68% sensitivity and almost 75% specificity. Most expanded thyroid clonotypes (frequency above 0.001) were also detected in blood, suggesting blood repertoires may reflect thyroid immune responses. A 13 V-J signature model separated ophthalmopathy from stable hyperthyroidism, with just over 85% sensitivity and about 81% specificity in cross-validation and 80%/75% in testing.

This clonotype was recorded many times. It has no known antigen specificity. Within one base of it there is no much larger clone, and no base qualities were kept. Any patient with an uncontrolled infection, another autoimmune disease, pregnancy or lactation was excluded. Diagnoses relied on clinical symptoms, serum thyroxine and TRAb, thyroid ultrasound and orbital computed tomography. Total RNA was extracted using Trizol reagent, and RNA quality was assessed on an Agilent 2100 Bioanalyzer. This clonotype was sampled from an adult woman with Graves' disease, either hyperthyroidism or ophthalmopathy (not recorded which). Input material: peripheral blood or thyroid tissue (not recorded which). The chain employs TRBV7-9 and TRBJ1-1, with TRBD1 tentatively as D gene (6 bases match). The sequenced DNA is TGTGCCAGCAGCTTTATGGGGGCCCCCACTGAAGCTTTCTTT. This encodes CASSFMGAPTEAFF.